A selection of T cell receptor beta chains follows, all from one sample in a study of cytomegalovirus exposure and HLA in healthy donors. Clones were read by immunoSEQ multiplex PCR, and TCRdb kept only the in-frame ones, dropping some. This table holds approximately 120,000 clones, 74% found once. Input material: PBMCs. These TCRs come from a man aged 35 to 55 in good health and CMV-seropositive. The CDR3 runs from the conserved cysteine through the conserved F or W. The D gene is left open where the match is weak. Clone sizes are given selectively: once, few, many, or a class where the clone is expanded.

J | size | D | V | DNA | CDR3
TRBJ2-5 | . | . | TRBV7-8 | TGTGCCAGCAGCTTTGCGCCCCTGCGGGAGACCCAGTACTTC | CASSFAPLRETQYF
TRBJ2-5 | few | TRBD1 | TRBV6-5 | TGTGCCAGCAGGCGGACAGGGATTGAGACCCAGTACTTC | CASRRTGIETQYF
TRBJ2-1 | . | TRBD1 | TRBV5-4 | TGTGCCAGCAGCGAACGGACAGGCGGCTACAATGAGCAGTTCTTC | CASSERTGGYNEQFF
TRBJ2-5 | . | TRBD2 | TRBV5-4 | TGTGCCAGCAGCTGGGGTTCTAGCGGAACACAAGAGACCCAGTACTTC | CASSWGSSGTQETQYF
TRBJ2-3 | . | TRBD2 | TRBV11-3 | TGTGCCAGCAGCTGGGGACTAGCGGGAGATACGCAGTATTTT | CASSWGLAGDTQYF
TRBJ2-5 | . | . | TRBV11-2 | TGTGCCAGCAGCTTAGAAGCGTTCCAAGAGACCCAGTACTTC | CASSLEAFQETQYF
TRBJ2-2 | . | TRBD2 | TRBV19 | TGTGCCAGTAGTGCCCTTAGCGGGAGTTCGTCCGGGGAGCTGTTTTTT | CASSALSGSSSGELFF
TRBJ2-7 | few | TRBD1 | TRBV9 | TGTGCCAGCAGCACCGGGACAGGGGGGGAAGAGCAGTACTTC | CASSTGTGGEEQYF
TRBJ2-1 | . | . | TRBV25-1 | TGTGCCAGCAGTCTCCGGGACAATGAGCAGTTCTTC | CASSLRDNEQFF
TRBJ1-3 | once | TRBD1 | TRBV9 | TGTGCCAGCAGCCCATCGGGGACAGGAAAGGGAAGCTCTGGAAACACCATATATTTT | CASSPSGTGKGSSGNTIYF
TRBJ1-2 | . | . | TRBV5-6 | TGTGCCAGCAGCTTGGGCCGTCGGGGAGGTGGCTACACCTTC | CASSLGRRGGGYTF
TRBJ2-7 | once | TRBD1 | TRBV27 | TGTGCCAGCAGTCCGGACACAGGGGGCTCCTACGAGCAGTACTTC | CASSPDTGGSYEQYF
TRBJ2-3 | . | . | TRBV7-8 | TGTGCCAGCACTATCCTACAGGGTTTCGGGATGGCAGATACGCAGTATTTT | CASTILQGFGMADTQYF
TRBJ1-3 | . | TRBD1 | TRBV2 | TGTGCCAGCAGGGACAGGGCTGGAAACACCATATATTTT | CASRDRAGNTIYF
TRBJ2-5 | . | TRBD1 | TRBV9 | TGTGCCAGCAGCGACCGGGACAGGGGGCTAGAGACCCAGTACTTC | CASSDRDRGLETQYF
TRBJ1-4 | once | TRBD1 | TRBV5-1 | TGCGCCAGCAGCCAAGGGACAGCTAATGAAAAACTGTTTTTT | CASSQGTANEKLFF
TRBJ1-4 | . | . | TRBV11-2 | TGTGCCAGCAGCTCCCCCCAGGGCGTTTACGAAAAACTGTTTTTT | CASSSPQGVYEKLFF
TRBJ1-1 | . | TRBD1 | TRBV5-4 | TGTGCCAGCAGCTCCCTGGACAGGGGGAGGATGGACACTGAAGCTTTCTTT | CASSSLDRGRMDTEAFF
TRBJ1-1 | . | . | TRBV6-5 | TGTGCCAGCAGTTACGGGCAGGGAAACACTGAAGCTTTCTTT | CASSYGQGNTEAFF
TRBJ1-2 | . | TRBD1 | TRBV5-1 | TGCGCCAGCAGCTTGGCTGGGACAGGGGGCGATGGCTACACCTTC | CASSLAGTGGDGYTF
TRBJ2-5 | . | . | TRBV6-5 | TGTGCCAGCAGTTACGACAGACAAGAGACCCAGTACTTC | CASSYDRQETQYF
TRBJ2-3 | . | TRBD2 | TRBV10-3 | TGTGCCATCAGCCTAGCGGGGGGCCTGGATACGCAGTATTTT | CAISLAGGLDTQYF
TRBJ2-5 | . | TRBD1 | TRBV28 | TGTGCCAGCAGTTTATGGGGACAGGGGACCCAAGAGACCCAGTACTTC | CASSLWGQGTQETQYF
TRBJ2-3 | . | TRBD2 | TRBV7-3 | TGTGCCAGCAGCTTAGGGGGGGCAGATACGCAGTATTTT | CASSLGGADTQYF
TRBJ1-5 | . | TRBD1 | TRBV29-1 | TGCAGCGTTAAGGGGGCCCCCGATCAGCCCCAGCATTTT | CSVKGAPDQPQHF
TRBJ1-5 | . | . | TRBV6-5 | TGTGCCAGCAGTTTGGGGGGGGAAAGCAATCAGCCCCAGCATTTT | CASSLGGESNQPQHF
TRBJ2-3 | . | . | TRBV2 | TGTGCCAGCAGTGAATCCAGGGATACGCAGTATTTT | CASSESRDTQYF
TRBJ2-3 | . | TRBD2 | TRBV2 | TGTGCCAGCAGCGTACTAGCGCCTGAGGGGGATACGCAGTATTTT | CASSVLAPEGDTQYF
TRBJ2-1 | once | . | TRBV27 | TGTGCCAGCAGTCCCCGGGACTGGGGCAATGAGCAGTTCTTC | CASSPRDWGNEQFF
TRBJ2-2 | . | TRBD1 | TRBV6-5 | TGTGCCAGCAGTCCTACAGGGGGAACCGGGGAGCTGTTTTTT | CASSPTGGTGELFF
TRBJ1-3 | once | TRBD1 | TRBV9 | TGTGCCAGCAGCGCACAGGGGGCCCCTGGAAACACCATATATTTT | CASSAQGAPGNTIYF
TRBJ1-4 | . | TRBD1 | TRBV7-9 | TGTGCCAGCAGCTTAGAGACAGGGGGCCTGTTTTTT | CASSLETGGLFF
TRBJ2-7 | once | TRBD1 | TRBV5-1 | TGCGCCAGCAGCTTGGTTGGGACAGAGCCTGACGAGCAGTACTTC | CASSLVGTEPDEQYF
TRBJ1-4 | few | . | TRBV10-3 | TGTGCCATCAGTGGTTGGGCAGGGGATGAAAAACTGTTTTTT | CAISGWAGDEKLFF
TRBJ1-1 | . | TRBD1 | TRBV30 | TGTGCCTGGAGGCTAGGGGGCCAAGGCACTGAAGCTTTCTTC | CAWRLGGQGTEAFF
TRBJ2-2 | . | . | TRBV28 | TGTGCCAGCAACCGAGATGTCTGGAGCGGGGAGCTGTTTTTT | CASNRDVWSGELFF
TRBJ2-3 | . | . | TRBV4-3 | TGCGCCAGCAGCCCCGGACAGCTTCCCACAGATACGCAGTATTTT | CASSPGQLPTDTQYF
TRBJ1-1 | once | . | TRBV6-4 | TGTGCCAGCAGTGCAGGGGTGAACACTGAAGCTTTCTTT | CASSAGVNTEAFF
TRBJ2-3 | . | . | TRBV18 | TGTGCCAGCTCACAACGGGACATAGGGGCAGATACGCAGTATTTT | CASSQRDIGADTQYF
TRBJ2-3 | . | TRBD2 | TRBV6-5 | TGTGCCAGCAGCCTGACTAGCGGGGGGACAGATACGCAGTATTTT | CASSLTSGGTDTQYF
TRBJ2-7 | . | . | TRBV6-1 | TGTGCCAGCAGTGCAGGGTCCTACGAGCAGTACTTC | CASSAGSYEQYF
TRBJ2-7 | . | TRBD1 | TRBV6-5 | TGTGCCAGCGTGGCGGGACAGGGGTACTACGAGCAGTACTTC | CASVAGQGYYEQYF
TRBJ2-5 | . | . | TRBV19 | TGTGCCAGTAGTATGGGCAGGCAAGAGACCCAGTACTTC | CASSMGRQETQYF
TRBJ2-7 | . | . | TRBV25-1 | TGTGCCAGCCGATTGACAGTTTACGAGCAGTACTTC | CASRLTVYEQYF
TRBJ1-5 | . | . | TRBV28 | TGTGCCAGCAGTTTCAGGCTTGGGAGGGGGCCCCAGCATTTT | CASSFRLGRGPQHF
TRBJ2-3 | . | TRBD2 | TRBV5-1 | TGCGCCAGCAGCTTGAGTAGCGGGAGTCCAGATACGCAGTATTTT | CASSLSSGSPDTQYF
TRBJ2-5 | few | TRBD1 | TRBV7-7 | TGTGCTAGCAGCTTGGACAGGCAAGAGACCCAGTACTTC | CASSLDRQETQYF
TRBJ1-5 | . | . | TRBV27 | TGTGCCAGCAGTTTCCTTGCTGGCAGTAATAGCAATCAGCCCCAGCATTTT | CASSFLAGSNSNQPQHF
TRBJ2-2 | . | TRBD1 | TRBV5-6 | TGTGCCAGCAGCTTGGGTCTGACAGGGGTGAGCACCGGGGAGCTGTTTTTT | CASSLGLTGVSTGELFF
TRBJ1-1 | . | . | TRBV29-1 | TGCAGCGTTGTGAGGGCGCAGGAAGCTTTCTTT | CSVVRAQEAFF
TRBJ2-7 | . | TRBD2 | TRBV11-2 | TGTGCCAGCAGCTTAGGTCGGGGGGAGGGTTACGAGCAGTACTTC | CASSLGRGEGYEQYF
TRBJ1-2 | . | . | TRBV7-8 | TGTGCCAGCAGCTTAAGTGGAGCGGGCTACACCTTC | CASSLSGAGYTF
TRBJ2-4 | . | TRBD1 | TRBV5-4 | TGTGCCAGCAGCTCGACAGGGCCGTTAAACATTCAGTACTTC | CASSSTGPLNIQYF
TRBJ2-3 | . | . | TRBV28 | TGTGCCAGCAGTAACTCGGGCACAGATACGCAGTATTTT | CASSNSGTDTQYF
TRBJ1-1 | . | . | TRBV5-4 | TGTGCCAGCACCTCAAGGGGGAGAAGTGAAGCTTTCTTT | CASTSRGRSEAFF
TRBJ1-2 | . | . | TRBV29-1 | TGCAGCGTTGATCTCGGGGACTATGGCTACACCTTC | CSVDLGDYGYTF
TRBJ2-7 | . | . | TRBV6-6 | TGTGCCAGCAGTTACCCCCAATGGGGACACTACGAGCAGTACTTC | CASSYPQWGHYEQYF
TRBJ2-7 | . | . | TRBV19 | TGTGCCAGTAGTATGGCGGAGAGCTACGAGCAGTACTTC | CASSMAESYEQYF
TRBJ1-2 | . | TRBD1 | TRBV6-1 | TGTGCCAGCAGTGAGTCAAGGACAGGGGTAGGCTACACCTTC | CASSESRTGVGYTF